The 24 T cell receptor beta chains in this list originate from one sample, sequenced in a study of shared clonotypes between healthy human individuals. TCRdb's copy holds only in-frame clones and misses some; the assay was immunoSEQ multiplex PCR. This repertoire shows around 2.5 million clones, 93% found once; its top ten account for approximately 0.37%. The material sequenced was naive CD4+ T cells from PBMCs. Subset defined: CD45RA+ positively selected. The receptors were sampled from a man between 18 and 29 years old in good health. Some clones in this sample may be carry-over from other donors' samples.

This clone was seen once. The chain employs TRBV5-7 and TRBJ2-3, with TRBD2 as a possible D gene (6 bases). Being an ORF, TRBV5-7 has a function that is uncertain. This CDR3 region has 16 residues. With 0 bases removed from V and 3 bases from J, the gap between germline ends came to 14 bases. Here the CDR3 reads CASSLDSTRATDTQYF. In DNA, the CDR3 is TGTGCCAGCAGCTTGGATTCGACTAGGGCGACAGATACGCAGTATTTT.

The rearrangement uses TRBV29-1 and TRBJ2-5; 7 bases fit TRBD2. The germline V gene has CDR1 SQVTM and CDR2 ANQGSEA. The CDR3 extends over 12 amino acids. V trimming: 4 bases; J trimming: 5 bases; junction bases outside the gene matches: 4. The CDR3 sequence is CSVASGGETQYF. For the CDR3, the DNA is TGCAGCGTTGCATCCGGGGGGGAGACCCAGTACTTC. The variable domain in full, completed from reference TRBV29-1 and TRBJ2-5, reads SAVISQKPSRDICQRGTSLTIQCQVDSQVTMMFWYRQQPGQSLTLIATANQGSEATYESGFVIDKFPISRPNLTFSTLTVSNMSPEDSSIYLCSVASGGETQYFGPGTRLLVL.

This clone was seen only once. The chain combines TRBV28 with TRBJ2-7; tentative D call: TRBD1 (6 bases). CDR3 length: 15 amino acids. Germline V gives CDR1 MDHEN, CDR2 SYDVKM. The V gene lost 6 bases and the J gene lost 1 base, with 16 bases spanning the gap. The CDR3 is CASSAPRGSSYEQYF. CDR3 coding DNA: TGTGCCAGCAGCGCCCCTAGGGGGAGTTCCTACGAGCAGTACTTC.

J is TRBJ1-2 and V is TRBV6-5, with a tentative D call TRBD1 (6 bases). This CDR3 spans 16 amino acids. With 0 bases removed from V and 4 bases from J, the gap between germline ends came to 15 bases. Germline V gene lookup returns CDR1 MNHEY and CDR2 SVGAGI. The CDR3 spells CASSYSRGRLSYGYTF. CDR3 coding DNA: TGTGCCAGCAGTTACTCGCGGGGGCGACTATCCTATGGCTACACCTTC.

Note on this clone: Distinct nucleotide sequences in the sample also encode this CDR3. V is TRBV18 and J is TRBJ2-7; no firm D call. V dropped 3 bases and J dropped 4 bases, with 10 bases sitting between them. CDR1 KGHSH and CDR2 LQKENI come from the germline V gene. The CDR3 totals 13 residues. CDR3 DNA sequence: TGTGCCAGCTCACCGTCAATGGGGTACGAGCAGTACTTC. Its protein is CASSPSMGYEQYF.

This chain links TRBV28 with TRBJ2-5; 7 nucleotides match TRBD2. Germline-derived CDR1 and CDR2 are MDHEN and SYDVKM. This CDR3 comprises 12 residues. J lost 9 bases, V lost 0 bases, and 1 base had no gene match. The DNA of the CDR3 is TGTGCCAGCAGTTTATGGCTAGCGGCCCAGTACTTC. This codes for CASSLWLAAQYF.

A word on this clone: Other DNA sequences in this specimen translate into the identical CDR3. The chain has TRBV27 and TRBJ1-2; the D is unclear. CDR1 and CDR2 from the germline V gene are MNHEY and SMNVEV (reference sequence). With 9 bases removed from V and 5 bases from J, the gap between germline ends came to 10 bases. The CDR3 is made up of 11 amino acids. The CDR3 loop reads CASRGVYGYTF. In DNA form, the CDR3 reads TGTGCCAGTCGAGGCGTTTATGGCTACACCTTC.

V gene TRBV5-4 combines with J gene TRBJ2-1, with 8 nucleotides matching TRBD2. CDR1 is SGHNT, CDR2 YYREEE, per germline (reference sequence). The CDR3 spans 15 residues. The V gene end was trimmed by 2 bases and the J gene end by 8 bases; junction bases not matched to a gene: 9. As DNA, the CDR3 is TGTGCCAGCAGCTTTTCGGCTAGCGGGTTCTATGAGCAGTTCTTC. Its translation: CASSFSASGFYEQFF.

This chain uses TRBV27 with TRBJ1-4; D is unresolved. The ends were cut back, 3 bases at V and 11 bases at J, with 16 bases in the middle. Germline CDR1 reads MNHEY; CDR2 reads SMNVEV (reference sequence). CDR3 length: 14 residues. The CDR3 nucleotides are TGTGCCAGCAGTTTCAGAGGGTCACAGCGTAAACTGTTTTTT. This gives the protein CASSFRGSQRKLFF.

This clone was seen more than once but under ten times. The V gene is TRBV7-3, the J gene TRBJ1-1; 9 bases agree with TRBD1. Germline V lookup: CDR1 SGHTA, CDR2 FQGTGA. There are 13 residues in the CDR3. The ends lost 5 bases at V and 10 bases at J; junction bases unmatched: 8. The CDR3 bases are TGTGCCAGCAGCCAGGACAGGGGCGGAGTAGCTTTCTTT. Encoded protein: CASSQDRGGVAFF.

V and J are TRBV7-8 and TRBJ2-5; either TRBD1 or TRBD2 may supply D (5 bases each). In germline, CDR1 is SGHVS, CDR2 FQNEAQ. The CDR3 covers 14 residues. V was cut by 5 bases and J by 5 bases, with 15 bases left in between. The CDR3 nucleotides read TGTGCCAGCAGCATCCGGGACCGACGGGAGACCCAGTACTTC. The encoded protein is CASSIRDRRETQYF.

The rearrangement uses TRBV4-1 and TRBJ1-2, with a tentative D call TRBD1 (6 bases). This CDR3 region has 16 residues. CDR1 and CDR2 from the germline V gene are MGHRA and YSYEKL. The V gene lost 4 bases and the J gene lost 0 bases, with 15 bases spanning the gap. The CDR3 region has the DNA TGCGCCAGCAGCCCGACAGGCTCGACCTCTAACTATGGCTACACCTTC. Protein sequence: CASSPTGSTSNYGYTF.

This chain uses TRBV5-6 with TRBJ1-6; 7 positions agree with TRBD1. This CDR3 has 15 amino acids. J lost 8 bases, V lost 2 bases, and 7 bases had no gene match. Germline V gene sequence: CDR1 SGHDT, CDR2 YYEEEE. CDR3 protein: CASSFATGNDSPLHF. The CDR3 DNA is TGTGCCAGCAGCTTCGCGACAGGGAATGATTCACCCCTCCACTTT.

This chain links TRBV29-1 with TRBJ1-2; no clear D gene. The V and J ends lost 0 bases and 7 bases respectively, with 12 bases between them. CDR1 SQVTM and CDR2 ANQGSEA come from the germline V gene. The CDR3 sequence is 13 residues long. CDR3 DNA sequence: TGCAGCGTTGAAGATCCCGGGATATTTGGCTACACCTTC. It specifies CSVEDPGIFGYTF.

The chain uses TRBV15 and TRBJ2-3; 7 bases agree with TRBD2. Germline V gene lookup returns CDR1 LNHNV and CDR2 YYDKDF (reference sequence). V lost 1 base, J lost 4 bases, and 11 bases stayed unmatched. The CDR3 sequence is 17 residues long. The DNA of the CDR3 is TGTGCCACCAGCAGAGGTCCTAGAGCGGGGAGCCCAGATACGCAGTATTTT. Translating it yields CATSRGPRAGSPDTQYF. Full variable domain (rest looked up from reference TRBV15 and TRBJ2-3): DAMVIQNPRYQVTQFGKPVTLSCSQTLNHNVMYWYQQKSSQAPKLLFHYYDKDFNNEADTPDNFQSRRPNTSFCFLDIRSPGLGDTAMYLCATSRGPRAGSPDTQYFGPGTRLTVL.

The chain combines TRBV5-6 with TRBJ2-6; TRBD2 is a possible D gene (6 bases). The V end was cut by 4 bases, the J end by 0 bases, with 11 bases between. The germline V gene has CDR1 SGHDT and CDR2 YYEEEE. The CDR3 spans 16 residues. CDR3 coding DNA: TGTGCCAGCAGCAGGAGGGCCTACTCTGGGGCCAACGTCCTGACTTTC. It yields the protein CASSRRAYSGANVLTF. The full variable domain, its missing parts supplied by reference TRBV5-6 and TRBJ2-6, is DAGVTQSPTHLIKTRGQQVTLRCSPKSGHDTVSWYQQALGQGPQFIFQYYEEEERQRGNFPDRFSGHQFPNYSSELNVNALLLGDSALYLCASSRRAYSGANVLTFGAGSRLTVL.

This clone was seen once. The V call is TRBV6-5, the J call TRBJ2-3; 8 positions agree with TRBD1. This CDR3 has 16 residues. Germline trimming cut 0 bases from V and 4 bases from J; bases unmatched to any gene: 6. Per germline, CDR1 MNHEY and CDR2 SVGAGI. The CDR3 DNA is TGTGCCAGCAGTTACTCTAGGACAGGGACGGCAGATACGCAGTATTTT. Its protein is CASSYSRTGTADTQYF.

The chain uses TRBV7-9 and TRBJ1-1, with a tentative D call TRBD1 (5 bases). The V gene lost 7 bases and the J gene lost 3 bases, with 12 bases spanning the gap. The CDR3 totals 13 residues. The germline CDR1 and CDR2 sequences are SEHNR and FQNEAQ (reference sequence). CDR3 sequence (DNA): TGTGCCAGCATCCTGACAGATTACACTGAAGCTTTCTTT. It encodes CASILTDYTEAFF.

J is TRBJ2-1 and V is TRBV19; 11 bases match TRBD2. CDR3 length: 16 amino acids. Losses at the gene ends were 4 bases for V and 7 bases for J; bases not matched to a gene: 9. CDR1 and CDR2 (germline): LNHDA, SQIVND (reference sequence). CDR3 amino acids: CASSTPGLAERNEQFF. The CDR3 nucleotides are TGTGCCAGTAGTACACCGGGACTAGCGGAGAGAAATGAGCAGTTCTTC.

The gene calls are TRBV11-3 and TRBJ2-6; D is unresolved. CDR3 length: 11 residues. Trimming stripped 3 bases from V and 10 bases from J, with 4 bases between. Looked up from germline, CDR1 is SGHNT and CDR2 is YENEEA. The CDR3 protein is CASSFLNVLTF. Written as DNA, the CDR3 is TGTGCCAGCAGCTTCTTGAACGTCCTGACTTTC.

This sequence joins TRBV27 and TRBJ2-2; 9 nucleotides agree with TRBD1. Looked up from germline, CDR1 is MNHEY and CDR2 is SMNVEV (reference sequence). This CDR3 comprises 16 residues. V lost 1 base, J lost 6 bases, and 6 bases stayed unmatched. For the CDR3, the DNA is TGTGCCAGCAGTTTATACGCGACAGGGGGGGCCGGGGAGCTGTTTTTT. This sequence encodes CASSLYATGGAGELFF.

The chain has TRBV9 and TRBJ2-7; TRBD2 might be the D (6 bases). The V gene's germline CDR1 is SGDLS and CDR2 YYNGEE. V shed 4 bases and J shed 2 bases, with 16 bases lying between them. There are 15 residues in the CDR3. In nucleotides, the CDR3 is TGTGCCAGCAGCCCCTCCACGGGGGTCGCCTACGAGCAGTACTTC. Translating gives CASSPSTGVAYEQYF.

The genes are TRBV7-9 and TRBJ1-1, with 9 bases identical to TRBD1. With 5 bases clipped from V and 4 bases from J, the junction kept 5 bases outside the gene matches. Germline V gene data show CDR1 as SEHNR and CDR2 as FQNEAQ (reference sequence). There are 14 residues in the CDR3. CDR3 coding DNA: TGTGCCAGCAGCCCAATGACAGGGGGCACTGAAGCTTTCTTT. It encodes CASSPMTGGTEAFF.

The CDR3 spells CAISGGSEGTQYF. The CDR3 DNA reads as TGTGCCATCAGTGGTGGGTCGGAGGGGACCCAGTACTTC. The chain has TRBV10-3 and TRBJ2-5; tentative D call: TRBD2 (6 bases). The V gene lost 4 bases and the J gene lost 7 bases, with 13 bases spanning the gap. CDR1 ENHRY and CDR2 SYGVKD come from the germline V gene. This CDR3 has 13 amino acids.